Reported below is one TCR beta chain. It has no known antigen specificity. Base qualities are missing; no much larger clone stands one base away. This record belongs to a study of technical replicates of blood from a handful of donors (dated by TCRdb to about 2017). The library came from the immunoSEQ multiplex PCR assay. The clones in this table, taken by TCRdb from immuneACCESS, are in-frame only. Not every clone is retained; where verified, under half of the shortfall comes from an unresolved V gene, and the cause of the rest is unknown. In all, the sample holds 65,000 to 90,000 clones, and 93% of those were seen once. The ten largest account for roughly 0.25% of the sample. The sequenced material came from T cells isolated from PBMCs. This TCR was recovered from a human donor in good health.

The CDR3 region has the sequence CASSVPPGQTQETQYF. The sequenced DNA: TGTGCCAGTAGTGTTCCCCCGGGACAGACACAAGAGACCCAGTACTTC. The chain joins TRBV19 to TRBJ2-5; 7 central bases correspond to TRBD1. The germline V and J ends show losses of 5 bases and 2 bases respectively, and no gene match explains 11 bases of the junction. Based on the germline V gene (reference sequence), the CDR1 and CDR2 sequences are LNHDA and SQIVND. The CDR3 covers 16 residues, taking in both the cysteine and the phenylalanine. This entry keeps only the CDR3 DNA: 48 bases, framed from base 1.